The rows below give T cell receptor beta chains drawn from one sample of a study of blood T cell repertoires in COVID-19. Libraries were prepared by immunoSEQ multiplex PCR; TCRdb keeps only in-frame clonotypes and omits some of them. The sample has about 200,000 clones; more than 75% are singletons. The sequenced sample consisted of peripheral blood. These receptors came from a human donor in a cohort sampled during active COVID-19. Each CDR3 is given with its conserved first and last residue. The order of the fields is J gene, V gene, D gene, clone size, CDR3 DNA, CDR3 protein. The D gene is left open where the match is weak. Size values are once, few and many counts, or a class for expanded clones, and some rows have none.

TRBJ1-1 TRBV7-8 . . TGTGCCAGCAGCCTTGGACAGACTTTAGAAGCTTTCTTT CASSLGQTLEAFF
TRBJ1-4 TRBV7-6 . . TGTGCCAGCAGCAGGGGGACCGCGGTGGAAAAACTGTTTTTT CASSRGTAVEKLFF
TRBJ1-5 TRBV30 . once TGTGCCTGGAGTCAGGGAAGATATCAATCTCCCCAGCATTTT CAWSQGRYQSPQHF
TRBJ2-1 TRBV28 TRBD2 . TGTGCCAGCACAAAGACTAGGGCGGGGGGGCTTTCGGATGAGCAGTTCTTC CASTKTRAGGLSDEQFF
TRBJ2-6 TRBV19 . . TGTGCCAGTGGCGGGGGCACGATCTCTGGGGCCAACGTCCTGACTTTC CASGGGTISGANVLTF
TRBJ2-1 TRBV11-3 . . TGTGCCAGCAGCTTAATGCCCCCGGTTCACAATGAGCAGTTCTTC CASSLMPPVHNEQFF
TRBJ1-5 TRBV24-1 . . TGTGCCTCTCGGGATTTCCATAGCAATCAGCCCCAGCATTTT CASRDFHSNQPQHF
TRBJ1-2 TRBV28 . once TGTGCCAGCAGTCCGTCGGGGGGCTCAAGGTATGGCTACACCTTC CASSPSGGSRYGYTF
TRBJ2-1 TRBV28 TRBD2 . TGTGCCAGCAGGGGTTTTAAAGCGGGAACCTACAATGAGCAGTTCTTC CASRGFKAGTYNEQFF
TRBJ1-5 TRBV21-1 . few TGTGCCAGCAGCAAAGTTTCCGACAGGGGTGGACAGCCCCAGCATTTT CASSKVSDRGGQPQHF
TRBJ2-1 TRBV7-6 TRBD2 . TGTGCCAGCAGCTTAGGCGGGGGGAATGAGCAGTTCTTC CASSLGGGNEQFF
TRBJ2-1 TRBV11-3 TRBD2 . TGTGCCAGCAGCTCCCGGACTAGCGCTTCGGGAAATGAGCAGTTCTTC CASSSRTSASGNEQFF
TRBJ1-4 TRBV28 TRBD1 once TGTGCCAGCAGTTTAGGGACAGTTAAGAATGAAAAACTGTTTTTT CASSLGTVKNEKLFF
TRBJ2-3 TRBV2 . . TGTGCCAGCTGCCCGGAGGAAAATACGCAGTATTTT CASCPEENTQYF
TRBJ1-5 TRBV28 . few TGTGCCAGCAGCCGTGACAGCCGCAATCAGCCCCAGCATTTT CASSRDSRNQPQHF
TRBJ1-2 TRBV15 . . TGTGCCACCAGCAGAGAAGTGCGTCGCGGCTACACCTTC CATSREVRRGYTF
TRBJ2-5 TRBV4-3 . once TGCGCCAGCAGCCAAGATATCCAGCGGCAAGAGACCCAGTACTTC CASSQDIQRQETQYF
TRBJ2-1 TRBV5-1 . . TGCGCCAGCAGCAGTGGGGCTACAACGTTCTACAATGAGCAGTTCTTC CASSSGATTFYNEQFF
TRBJ2-2 TRBV7-7 . once TGTGCTAGCAGCCGTACCGGGACACGACAACTCACCGGGGAGCTGTTTTTT CASSRTGTRQLTGELFF
TRBJ1-1 TRBV20-1 . . TGCAGTGCTAGTGGGCAGGAGAACACTGAAGCTTTCTTT CSASGQENTEAFF
TRBJ2-2 TRBV9 . . TGTGCCAGCAGCCCCCCCCGAGCGACCGGGGAGCTGTTTTTT CASSPPRATGELFF
TRBJ2-2 TRBV7-2 TRBD1 . TGTGCCAGCAAAACAGGGGCACCCACCGGGGAGCTGTTTTTT CASKTGAPTGELFF
TRBJ1-6 TRBV28 . . TGTGCCAGCAGTTCAGGTTCGTCGACGTCGAATTCACCCCTCCACTTT CASSSGSSTSNSPLHF
TRBJ1-1 TRBV7-9 TRBD1 . TGTGCCAGCAGCGACGGTTCGGACAGGGCTGAAGCTTTCTTT CASSDGSDRAEAFF
TRBJ2-7 TRBV24-1 TRBD1 . TGTGCCACCAGTGATTTGGAGGACAGGGCAGGCGAGCAGTACTTC CATSDLEDRAGEQYF
TRBJ2-1 TRBV7-2 . once TGTGCCAGCAGCAGACTCAGGGTCTCCGATGAGCAGTTCTTC CASSRLRVSDEQFF
TRBJ2-1 TRBV11-3 TRBD2 . TGTGCCAGCAGCTTAGATAGGGGCAGCGGGAAATATAATGAGCAGTTCTTC CASSLDRGSGKYNEQFF
TRBJ1-5 TRBV5-8 TRBD1 . TGTGCCAGCAGCCAAGGACAGGGATACAATCAGCCCCAGCATTTT CASSQGQGYNQPQHF
TRBJ1-6 TRBV19 . . TGTGCCAGTTCAGGAGACAGAGATAATTCACCCCTCCACTTT CASSGDRDNSPLHF
TRBJ1-1 TRBV5-1 TRBD1 . TGCGCCAGCAGCGCAACCGGGACAGGGAAGAGTACTGAAGCTTTCTTT CASSATGTGKSTEAFF
TRBJ1-1 TRBV5-1 TRBD1 once TGCGCCAGCAGCTTGAGGCAGGGGGCGCAGGCTTTCTTT CASSLRQGAQAFF
TRBJ1-1 TRBV10-3 . . TGTGCCATCAGAGGACAGTCGGCCAACACTGAAGCTTTCTTT CAIRGQSANTEAFF
TRBJ2-1 TRBV28 TRBD1 . TGTGCCAGCAGTTTACCCCGGACAGGATCCTACAATGAGCAGTTCTTC CASSLPRTGSYNEQFF
TRBJ1-1 TRBV10-3 TRBD1 . TGTGCCATCAGTCCATTACAGGGGGGAGGCACTGAAGCTTTCTTT CAISPLQGGGTEAFF
TRBJ1-1 TRBV18 . . TGTGCCAGCTCACCGCTCCTAGTGGGCACTGAAGCTTTCTTT CASSPLLVGTEAFF
TRBJ1-2 TRBV5-4 TRBD1 . TGTGCCAGCAGCTTGGAAGGGGGCCCGGGACGCGGCTACACCTTC CASSLEGGPGRGYTF
TRBJ2-7 TRBV11-2 TRBD1 . TGTGCCAGCAGCTTAGCTGGGACAGGGGGAACCTACGAGCAGTACTTC CASSLAGTGGTYEQYF